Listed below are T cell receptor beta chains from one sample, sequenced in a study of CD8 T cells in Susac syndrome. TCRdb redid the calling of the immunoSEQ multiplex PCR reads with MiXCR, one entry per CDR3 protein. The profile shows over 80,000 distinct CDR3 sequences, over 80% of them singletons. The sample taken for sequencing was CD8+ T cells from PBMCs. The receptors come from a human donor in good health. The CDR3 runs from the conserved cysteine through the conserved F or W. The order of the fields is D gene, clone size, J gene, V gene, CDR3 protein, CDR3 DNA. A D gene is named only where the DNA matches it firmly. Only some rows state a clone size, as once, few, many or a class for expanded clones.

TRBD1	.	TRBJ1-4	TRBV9	CASSTGQGEKLFF	TGTGCCAGCAGCACCGGACAGGGAGAAAAACTGTTTTTT
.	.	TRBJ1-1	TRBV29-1	CSVDRGMNTEAFF	TGCAGCGTTGACAGGGGCATGAACACTGAAGCTTTCTTT
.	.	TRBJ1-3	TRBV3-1	CASSPPRWDTIYF	TGTGCCAGCAGCCCCCCCCGGTGGGACACCATATATTTT
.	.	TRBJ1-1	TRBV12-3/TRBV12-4	CASSLGAGLNTEAFF	TGTGCCAGCAGTTTGGGCGCAGGACTGAACACTGAAGCTTTCTTT
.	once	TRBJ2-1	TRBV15	CATSPSPESSYNEQFF	TGTGCCACCAGCCCCTCCCCGGAGAGCTCCTACAATGAGCAGTTCTTC
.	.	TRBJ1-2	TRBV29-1	CSVEDREVYGYTF	TGCAGCGTTGAAGACAGGGAAGTCTATGGCTACACCTTC
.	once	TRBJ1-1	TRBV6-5	CASSPGQLTEAFF	TGTGCCAGCAGTCCTGGACAGTTAACTGAAGCTTTCTTT
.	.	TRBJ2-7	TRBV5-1	CASSLSSTPSYEQYF	TGCGCCAGCAGCTTGTCTTCGACGCCCTCCTACGAGCAGTACTTC
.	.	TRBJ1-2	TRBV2	CASMKQGLVRGYTF	TGTGCCAGCATGAAACAGGGACTCGTCCGTGGCTACACCTTC
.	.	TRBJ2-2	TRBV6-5	CASSYSSTGELFF	TGTGCCAGCAGTTACTCCAGTACCGGGGAGCTGTTTTTT
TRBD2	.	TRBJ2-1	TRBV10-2	CASSERGGQDEQFF	TGCGCCAGCAGTGAGCGGGGGGGCCAGGATGAGCAGTTCTTC
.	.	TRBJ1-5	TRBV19	CASSIDGEEQPQHF	TGTGCCAGTAGTATAGACGGGGAAGAGCAGCCCCAGCATTTT
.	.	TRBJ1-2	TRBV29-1	CSVENTLGYGYTF	TGCAGCGTTGAGAACACCCTTGGCTATGGCTACACCTTC
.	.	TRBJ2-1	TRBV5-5	CASSPKVVVSYNEQFF	TGTGCCAGCAGCCCCAAGGTCGTTGTCTCCTACAATGAGCAGTTCTTC
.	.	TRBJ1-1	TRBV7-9	CASSFGAQNTEAFF	TGTGCCAGCAGCTTTGGGGCGCAGAACACTGAAGCTTTCTTT
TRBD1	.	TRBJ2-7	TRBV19	CASSSGGGSYEQYF	TGTGCCAGTAGCTCAGGGGGCGGCTCCTACGAGCAGTACTTC
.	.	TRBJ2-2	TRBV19	CASSIDPSPTGELFF	TGTGCCAGTAGTATAGATCCTAGCCCCACCGGGGAGCTGTTTTTT
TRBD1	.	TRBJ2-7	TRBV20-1	CSARAGTGGYYEQYF	TGCAGTGCTAGAGCCGGGACAGGGGGTTATTACGAGCAGTACTTC
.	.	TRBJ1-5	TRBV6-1	CASSEWFGGADQPQHF	TGTGCCAGCAGTGAATGGTTTGGGGGGGCCGATCAGCCCCAGCATTTT
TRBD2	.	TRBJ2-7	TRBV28	CASSLLPGEGRNEQYF	TGTGCCAGCAGTTTACTCCCCGGGGAGGGTCGCAACGAGCAGTACTTC
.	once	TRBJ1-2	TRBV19	CASVFGLSGYTF	TGTGCCAGTGTTTTCGGACTAAGCGGCTACACCTTC
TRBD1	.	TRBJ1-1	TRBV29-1	CSIGTGVTEAFF	TGCAGCATCGGGACAGGGGTCACTGAAGCTTTCTTT
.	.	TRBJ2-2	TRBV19	CASSRGSGHRAGELFF	TGTGCCAGTAGTAGGGGCTCGGGCCATCGGGCCGGGGAGCTGTTTTTT
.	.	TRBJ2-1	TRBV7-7	CASSPSLSSYNEQFF	TGTGCCAGCAGCCCGAGCCTGAGCTCCTACAATGAGCAGTTCTTC
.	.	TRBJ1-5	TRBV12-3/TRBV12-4	CASTAGNQPQHF	TGTGCCAGCACCGCGGGAAATCAGCCCCAGCATTTT
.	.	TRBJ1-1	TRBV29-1	CSVEGQNTEAFF	TGCAGCGTTGAGGGGCAGAACACTGAAGCTTTCTTT
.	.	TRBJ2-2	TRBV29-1	CSVEVGTLNTGELFF	TGCAGCGTTGAAGTCGGGACCCTGAACACCGGGGAGCTGTTTTTT
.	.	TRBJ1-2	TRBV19	CASSMGLSEGYTF	TGTGCCAGTAGTATGGGCCTATCGGAAGGCTACACCTTC
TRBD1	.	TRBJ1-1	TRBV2	CASSDQDRGDGGTEAFF	TGTGCCAGCAGCGATCAGGACAGGGGGGATGGTGGCACTGAAGCTTTCTTT
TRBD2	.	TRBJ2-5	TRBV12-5	CASGLGGGQETQYF	TGTGCTAGTGGTTTGGGCGGGGGACAAGAGACCCAGTACTTC
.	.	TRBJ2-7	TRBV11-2	CASSFPLGQGIPYEQYF	TGTGCCAGCAGCTTCCCTCTCGGGCAGGGGATACCCTACGAGCAGTACTTC
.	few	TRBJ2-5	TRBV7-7	CASSLGGPETQYF	TGTGCCAGCAGCCTCGGGGGGCCAGAGACCCAGTACTTC
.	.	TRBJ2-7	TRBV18	CASSPTGTTYEQYF	TGTGCCAGCTCACCAACAGGGACTACCTACGAGCAGTACTTC
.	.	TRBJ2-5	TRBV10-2	CASSESGVQETQYF	TGCGCCAGCAGTGAATCGGGGGTCCAAGAGACCCAGTACTTC
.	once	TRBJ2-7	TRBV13	CASSLVKEGSYEQYF	TGTGCCAGCAGCTTAGTGAAAGAGGGCTCCTACGAGCAGTACTTC
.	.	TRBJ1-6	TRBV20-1	CSARDREGGSYNSPLHF	TGCAGTGCTAGAGATCGGGAAGGGGGCTCCTATAATTCACCCCTCCACTTT
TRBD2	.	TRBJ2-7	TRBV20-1	CSANSGGLEQYF	TGCAGTGCTAATAGCGGGGGCTTGGAGCAGTACTTC
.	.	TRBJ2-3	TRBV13	CASSLGPGRSTDTQYF	TGTGCCAGCAGCTTAGGCCCTGGACGAAGCACAGATACGCAGTATTTT
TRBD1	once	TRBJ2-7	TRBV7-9	CASSYTGGRPYEQYF	TGTGCCAGCAGCTATACAGGGGGGCGCCCCTACGAGCAGTACTTC
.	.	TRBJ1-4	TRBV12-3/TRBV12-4	CASTFAGATNEKLFF	TGTGCCAGCACCTTTGCGGGTGCAACTAATGAAAAACTGTTTTTT
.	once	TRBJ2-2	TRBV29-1	CSVPMAGELFF	TGCAGCGTTCCAATGGCCGGGGAGCTGTTTTTT
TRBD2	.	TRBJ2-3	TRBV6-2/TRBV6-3	CASIPAGGDTQYF	TGTGCCAGCATCCCCGCGGGAGGAGATACGCAGTATTTT
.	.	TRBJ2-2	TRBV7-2	CAYSWATGELFF	TGTGCCTATTCCTGGGCCACCGGGGAGCTGTTTTTT
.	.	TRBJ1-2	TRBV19	CASRGTRGAYGYTF	TGTGCCAGTAGGGGGACGCGCGGAGCCTATGGCTACACCTTC
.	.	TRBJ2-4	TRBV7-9	CASSSPLVGIQYF	TGTGCCAGCAGCTCTCCGCTCGTAGGCATTCAGTACTTC
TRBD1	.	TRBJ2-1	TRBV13	CASSPGQGARNEQFF	TGTGCCAGCAGCCCTGGACAGGGGGCAAGAAATGAGCAGTTCTTC
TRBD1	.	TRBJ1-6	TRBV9	CASGTGGLVSYNSPLHF	TGTGCCAGCGGGACAGGGGGCTTGGTCTCCTATAATTCACCCCTCCACTTT
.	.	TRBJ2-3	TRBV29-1	CSVEGANTDTQYF	TGCAGCGTTGAAGGGGCAAACACAGATACGCAGTATTTT
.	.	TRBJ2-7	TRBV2	CASTPVLSYEQYF	TGTGCCAGCACCCCAGTCCTTTCCTACGAGCAGTACTTC
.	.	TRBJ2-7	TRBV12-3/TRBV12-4	CASSTGMYEQYF	TGTGCCAGCAGCACAGGGATGTACGAGCAGTACTTC
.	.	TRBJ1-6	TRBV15	CATSRGHRPTPLHF	TGTGCCACCAGCAGAGGACACCGTCCGACACCCCTCCACTTT
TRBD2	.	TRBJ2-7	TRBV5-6	CASSREGTYEQYF	TGTGCCAGCAGCCGGGAGGGGACCTACGAGCAGTACTTC
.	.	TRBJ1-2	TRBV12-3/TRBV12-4	CASMAPTHYGYTF	TGTGCCAGCATGGCTCCTACCCACTATGGCTACACCTTC
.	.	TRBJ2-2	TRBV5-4	CASSPGDRRSTGELFF	TGTGCCAGCAGCCCGGGGGACCGGCGGAGCACCGGGGAGCTGTTTTTT
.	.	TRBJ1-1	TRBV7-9	CASSLYGGGTEAFF	TGTGCCAGCAGCTTATACGGGGGCGGAACTGAAGCTTTCTTT
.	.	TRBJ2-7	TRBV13	CASSFRDRAYEQYF	TGTGCCAGCAGTTTCCGGGATCGAGCCTACGAGCAGTACTTC
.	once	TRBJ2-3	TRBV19	CASSPWDPLTDTQYF	TGTGCCAGTAGTCCCTGGGATCCGCTCACAGATACGCAGTATTTT
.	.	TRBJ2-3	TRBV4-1	CASSQDIRSDTQYF	TGCGCCAGCAGCCAAGATATACGGTCAGATACGCAGTATTTT
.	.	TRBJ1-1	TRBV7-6	CASSLGWGATEAFF	TGTGCCAGCAGCTTAGGATGGGGGGCCACTGAAGCTTTCTTT
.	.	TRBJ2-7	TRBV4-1	CASSQVSGGGGEQYF	TGCGCCAGCAGCCAAGTAAGTGGGGGAGGAGGCGAGCAGTACTTC